This T cell receptor beta chain was found in a study of T cell changes during pregnancy in multiple sclerosis. Some clones are missing from TCRdb's copy, which holds only in-frame ones; the method was immunoSEQ multiplex PCR. The sample contains some 85,000 clones, around 94% of which appear only once. V was cut by 6 bases and J by 3 bases, with 12 bases left in between. CDR3 length: 13 residues. CDR1 is LNHNV, CDR2 YYDKDF, per germline (reference sequence). The sequenced sample was peripheral blood, obtained in the third trimester of pregnancy. The J gene is TRBJ2-7, the V gene TRBV15; the D gene is possibly TRBD1 (5 bases). The sequence derives from a female donor with multiple sclerosis, enrolled in a pregnancy study. CDR3 DNA: TGTGCCACCAGTCTGGGGCAAGTCTACGAGCAGTACTTC. Residues: CATSLGQVYEQYF.